Below are 14 T cell receptor beta chains sequenced from a single sample in a study of CD8 T cells in Susac syndrome. Random-hexamer reverse transcription was applied to about 0.5 to 1 ug RNA. TCRdb re-derived calls from the immunoSEQ multiplex PCR reads in MiXCR, one entry per CDR3 protein. The sample shows 95,000 to 150,000 distinct CDR3 sequences, 90% to 95% of them seen only once. Sequencing was performed on CD4+ T cells from PBMCs. These receptors were collected from a human donor in good health.

The chain couples TRBV19 to TRBJ2-1; 10 nucleotides match TRBD2. CDR1 LNHDA and CDR2 SQIVND come from the germline V gene (reference sequence). The CDR3 totals 16 residues. The V segment lost 5 bases and the J segment 4 bases; nucleotides outside the gene matches: 8. The CDR3 loop reads CASSLGLAGGYNEQFF. The CDR3 DNA is TGTGCCAGTAGTCTTGGTTTAGCGGGAGGTTACAATGAGCAGTTCTTC.

The CDR3 nucleotides are TGTGCCAACGGAGACAGACTTCAAGAGACCCAGTACTTC. It encodes CANGDRLQETQYF. This chain links TRBV7-9 with TRBJ2-5; the D gene is possibly TRBD1 (5 bases). Trimming shortened V by 10 bases and J by 2 bases, and 14 bases separated the two germline ends. Germline V gives CDR1 SEHNR, CDR2 FQNEAQ (reference sequence). The CDR3 length is 13 residues.

This chain links TRBV12-3 or TRBV12-4 with TRBJ2-3, with D perhaps TRBD1 or TRBD2 (5 bases each). The CDR3 spans 15 residues. V was cut by 2 bases and J by 11 bases, with 20 bases left in between. CDR3 residues: CASSLPGTQSGVQYF. CDR3 DNA sequence: TGTGCCAGCAGTTTACCGGGGACCCAGTCGGGTGTGCAGTATTTT.

The chain uses TRBV2 and TRBJ1-6; D call uncertain. Per germline, CDR1 SNHLY and CDR2 FYNNEI. V dropped 1 base and J dropped 10 bases, with 8 bases sitting between them. CDR3 size: 13 residues. The CDR3 sequence is CASSEGLGSPLHF. The CDR3 DNA sequence: TGTGCCAGCAGTGAAGGCCTTGGGTCACCCCTCCACTTT.

The J gene is TRBJ2-3, the V gene TRBV27, with D possibly being TRBD1 (6 bases). Trimming stripped 4 bases from V and 2 bases from J, with 10 bases between. The CDR3 is 14 amino acids. The germline CDR1 and CDR2 sequences are MNHEY and SMNVEV (reference sequence). The DNA for the CDR3 is TGTGCCAGCAGTTCTACAGGGCACACAGATACGCAGTATTTT. As protein: CASSSTGHTDTQYF.

V usage is TRBV3-1 and J usage is TRBJ2-5; no definite D call. The CDR3 length is 13 residues. The germline gives CDR1 LGHDT, CDR2 YNNKEL (reference sequence). Between the trimmed V and J ends, which lost 1 base and 4 bases, there was a span of 7 bases. Written as DNA, the CDR3 is TGTGCCAGCAGCCAAGGCCGAGGAGAGACCCAGTACTTC. This sequence encodes CASSQGRGETQYF.

The rearrangement uses TRBV7-2 and TRBJ2-2; D perhaps matches TRBD2 (5 bases). The V end lost 2 bases, the J end lost 3 bases, and 10 bases lay between the germline ends. CDR3 length equals 15 residues. Looked up from germline, CDR1 is SGHTA and CDR2 is FQGNSA. CDR3: CASSLRSRDTGELFF. The CDR3 DNA sequence: TGTGCCAGCAGCTTAAGGTCGCGGGACACCGGGGAGCTGTTTTTT.

The chain employs TRBV2 and TRBJ2-7, with TRBD2 matching over 11 bases. The CDR3 runs 16 residues. The trim removed 6 bases at V and 0 bases at J, leaving 7 bases unmatched. Germline V gene sequence: CDR1 SNHLY, CDR2 FYNNEI. This CDR3 reads CASRRGLADSSYEQYF. CDR3 DNA sequence: TGTGCCAGCAGGAGGGGACTAGCGGATAGCTCCTACGAGCAGTACTTC.

The chain uses TRBV12-3 or TRBV12-4 and TRBJ2-7; TRBD1 matches at 7 bases. The junction had 11 bases not matched to a gene; V was cut back by 6 bases and J by 0 bases. This CDR3 region has 16 residues. The CDR3 here is CASRGAGQELSYEQYF. CDR3 in DNA: TGTGCCAGCAGGGGTGCAGGACAGGAGCTCTCCTACGAGCAGTACTTC.

This chain connects TRBV25-1 to TRBJ2-2, with D maybe TRBD1 (5 bases). V was clipped by 1 base and J by 0 bases, with 18 bases between them. CDR1 is MGHDK and CDR2 is SYGVNS in the germline V gene. The CDR3 has 19 residues. CDR3 coding DNA: TGTGCCAGCAGTGAATTGGGAACAGGCGGCCCGCCGAACACCGGGGAGCTGTTTTTT. This codes for CASSELGTGGPPNTGELFF.

V and J are TRBV20-1 and TRBJ2-7; the match to TRBD2 covers 7 bases. This CDR3 has 16 residues. The germline V gene has CDR1 DFQATT and CDR2 SNEGSKA (reference sequence). With 4 bases clipped from V and 2 bases from J, the junction kept 14 bases outside the gene matches. CDR3 in amino acids: CSANPLGLAAAYEQYF. CDR3 DNA sequence: TGCAGTGCTAACCCCCTGGGGCTAGCGGCGGCCTACGAGCAGTACTTC.

V is TRBV5-1 and J is TRBJ2-3; D unclear. This CDR3 is 14 amino acids long. The germline gives CDR1 SGHRS, CDR2 YFSETQ. Trimming removed 2 bases from V and 1 base from J, with 8 bases in between. Here the CDR3 DNA reads TGCGCCAGCAGCTTTAGCTCGGGCACAGATACGCAGTATTTT. Amino acids: CASSFSSGTDTQYF.

V and J are TRBV5-1 and TRBJ1-4, with 7 bases aligning to TRBD1. J was trimmed by 8 bases and V by 0 bases; bases with no gene match: 4. The CDR3 covers 14 residues. The germline V gene has CDR1 SGHRS and CDR2 YFSETQ. The CDR3 coding sequence is TGCGCCAGCAGCTTGGCCGGGACAGACGAAAAACTGTTTTTT. Translating it yields CASSLAGTDEKLFF.

This clonotype was found once. This sequence joins TRBV30 and TRBJ1-1; D unclear. The CDR3 consists of 12 residues. Trimming left V 2 bases short and J 5 bases short, with 9 bases between. CDR1 is GTSNPN and CDR2 is SVGIG in the germline V gene (reference sequence). CDR3 coding DNA: TGTGCCTGGAGTCGTGGTAGTACTGAAGCTTTCTTT. It yields the protein CAWSRGSTEAFF.